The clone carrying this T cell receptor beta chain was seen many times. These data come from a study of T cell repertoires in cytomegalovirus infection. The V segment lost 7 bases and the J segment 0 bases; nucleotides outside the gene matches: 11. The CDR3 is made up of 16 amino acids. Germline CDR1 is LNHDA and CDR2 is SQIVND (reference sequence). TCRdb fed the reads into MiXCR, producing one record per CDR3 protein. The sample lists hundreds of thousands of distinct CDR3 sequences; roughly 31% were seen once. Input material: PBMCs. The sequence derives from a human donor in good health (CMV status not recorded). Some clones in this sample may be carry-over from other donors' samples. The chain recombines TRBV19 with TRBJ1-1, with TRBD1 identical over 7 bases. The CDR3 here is CASTPTYRGVNTEAFF. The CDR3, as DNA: TGTGCCAGTACCCCAACCTACAGGGGCGTGAACACTGAAGCTTTCTTT. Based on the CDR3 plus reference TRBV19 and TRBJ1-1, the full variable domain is DGGITQSPKYLFRKEGQNVTLSCEQNLNHDAMYWYRQDPGQGLRLIYYSQIVNDFQKGDIAEGYSVSREKKESFPLTVTSAQKNPTAFYLCASTPTYRGVNTEAFFGQGTRLTVV.